These 11 T cell receptor beta chains were sequenced from one sample in a study of T cells in women clearing cervical HPV infection. The method was immunoSEQ multiplex PCR; TCRdb's version includes in-frame clones alone and lacks a portion of them. The sample table sets out about 20,000 clones. The sample was blood buffy coat. Source of these receptors: a woman aged 18-70 years with a cervical HPV16 infection that either progressed to CIN3+ or cleared (not recorded which).

Notes on this clone: Read sequence stops 3 residues before the CDR3 end, and the germline J gene provides the missing end. V is TRBV5-6 and J is TRBJ2-1; perhaps TRBD2 as D (5 bases). Germline values: CDR1 SGHDT, CDR2 YYEEEE. V was pared by 0 bases and J by 6 bases, with 7 bases between. The CDR3 contains 13 residues. The CDR3 sequence is CASSLAAGNEQFF. The covered CDR3 bases are TGTGCCAGCAGCTTGGCCGCGGGCAATGAG.

A note on this clone: From the germline J gene comes the end of the CDR3, since the read stops 3 residues before it. The chain couples TRBV6-2 or TRBV6-3 to TRBJ1-2; 7 bases map to TRBD1. CDR3 length equals 15 residues. V lost 4 bases to trimming and J lost 1 base; unmatched junction nucleotides: 6. Per the germline V gene, CDR1 is MNHEY and CDR2 is SVGEGT. The part of the CDR3 DNA that was read is TGTGCCAGCAGTTCGGGACAGAGCCTTAACTATGGC. Residues: CASSSGQSLNYG. The whole CDR3 region reads CASSSGQSLNYGYTF.

The CDR3 protein is CASSWYRQGGTGELFF. Incomplete CDR3 DNA: TGCGCCAGCAGCTGGTATCGACAGGGCGGCACCGGGGAG. This rearrangement joins TRBV5-1 to TRBJ2-2; 7 bases line up with TRBD1. The sequenced fragment ends 3 residues before the CDR3 boundary, so the rest is inferred from the germline J gene. The germline V gene has CDR1 SGHRS and CDR2 YFSETQ. V was clipped by 3 bases and J by 4 bases; unmatched bases: 9. CDR3 length: 16 residues.

For this clone: The read terminates 3 residues ahead of where the CDR3 ends, so the germline J gene completes it. The rearrangement links TRBV18 to TRBJ2-5; D may be TRBD1 (6 bases). The germline V gene encodes CDR1 KGHSH and CDR2 LQKENI. The CDR3 consists of 15 residues. CDR3 bases read: TGTGCCAGCTCCCGCCAGGGGATACACACAGATACC. Amino acids: CASSRQGIHTDT. The whole CDR3 protein reads CASSRQGIHTDTQYF.

Note on this clone: The read finishes 3 residues shy of the CDR3 end, and the germline J gene is used to complete it. The chain has TRBV7-6 and TRBJ2-1, with 7 bases matching TRBD1. Germline V gene data show CDR1 as SGHVS and CDR2 as FNYEAQ. CDR3 length equals 15 residues. V lost 4 bases to trimming and J lost 3 bases; unmatched junction nucleotides: 6. CDR3 protein: CASSSRTGGYNEQFF. The DNA read from the CDR3 is TGTGCCAGCAGCTCACGGACAGGAGGCTACAATGAG. Looking up the rest from reference TRBV7-6 and TRBJ2-1 gives the full variable domain: GAGVSQSPRYKVTKRGQDVALRCDPISGHVSLYWYRQALGQGPEFLTYFNYEAQQDKSGLPNDRFSAERPEGSISTLTIQRTEQRDSAMYRCASSSRTGGYNEQFFGPGTRLTVL.

A note on this clone: The read falls 3 residues short of the CDR3 end, and the missing part is taken from the germline J gene. The V gene is TRBV5-1, the J gene TRBJ2-2, with TRBD2 matching over 9 bases. Germline CDR1 reads SGHRS; CDR2 reads YFSETQ. J lost 4 bases, V lost 5 bases, and 9 bases had no gene match. The CDR3 length is 16 residues. The chain's CDR3 is CASRLSSGTSTGELFF. The covered CDR3 bases are TGCGCCAGCAGACTCTCTAGCGGGACCTCCACCGGGGAG.

This clone registers medium-sized by frequency. From the germline J gene comes the end of the CDR3, since the read stops 3 residues before it. Other nucleotide sequences from this sample produce the same CDR3. V and J are TRBV19 and TRBJ2-3; the D gene is possibly TRBD1 (6 bases). CDR1 and CDR2 (germline): LNHDA, SQIVND (reference sequence). The CDR3 has 12 residues. Deletions cut 7 bases from V and 4 bases from J, with 9 bases between. The CDR3 here is CASTQGSDTQYF. The covered CDR3 bases are TGTGCCAGTACACAGGGATCAGATACG.

With regard to this clone: The read ends 3 residues shy of where the CDR3 ends; the end is completed using the germline J gene. The J gene is TRBJ2-5, the V gene TRBV5-1, with 8 bases that match TRBD1. Per the germline V gene, CDR1 is SGHRS and CDR2 is YFSETQ. V lost 3 bases to trimming and J lost 1 base; unmatched junction nucleotides: 5. This CDR3 is built from 15 residues. The CDR3 bases that were read are TGCGCCAGCAGCTCCGGGACAGGCTTCCAAGAGACC. Its translation: CASSSGTGFQET. The full-length CDR3 reads as CASSSGTGFQETQYF.

Concerning this clone itself: Sequencing ends 3 residues short of the CDR3 end; the germline J gene provides the rest. Other DNA sequences in this sample translate to the same CDR3. V usage is TRBV10-3 and J usage is TRBJ1-1; D uncertain. Germline V gene data show CDR1 as ENHRY and CDR2 as SYGVKD. V was cut by 6 bases and J by 1 base, with 6 bases left in between. The CDR3 length is 12 residues. CDR3 protein: CAIRRGNTEAFF. CDR3 DNA, as far as it was read: TGTGCCATCAGGCGGGGGAACACTGAA.

About this clone itself: The CDR3 end falls 3 residues outside the read, so it is completed with the germline J gene. The rearrangement joins TRBV7-2 to TRBJ1-2; the D is unclear. Per germline, CDR1 SGHTA and CDR2 FQGNSA. CDR3 length equals 15 residues. The CDR3 protein is CASSFQSGTIYDYTF. CDR3 bases read: TGTGCCAGCAGCTTTCAAAGCGGTACGATCTACGAC.

The CDR3 loop is CASSESRGLARYNEQFF. CDR3 DNA (partial): TGCGCCAGCAGTGAGTCCAGGGGACTAGCGAGATACAATGAG. This chain connects TRBV10-1 to TRBJ2-1; 10 nucleotides align to TRBD2. The read terminates 3 residues ahead of where the CDR3 ends, so the germline J gene completes it. Per germline, CDR1 WNHNN and CDR2 SYGVQD (reference sequence). The V and J ends lost 0 bases and 4 bases, in that order; junction bases with no gene match: 6. The CDR3 totals 17 residues.